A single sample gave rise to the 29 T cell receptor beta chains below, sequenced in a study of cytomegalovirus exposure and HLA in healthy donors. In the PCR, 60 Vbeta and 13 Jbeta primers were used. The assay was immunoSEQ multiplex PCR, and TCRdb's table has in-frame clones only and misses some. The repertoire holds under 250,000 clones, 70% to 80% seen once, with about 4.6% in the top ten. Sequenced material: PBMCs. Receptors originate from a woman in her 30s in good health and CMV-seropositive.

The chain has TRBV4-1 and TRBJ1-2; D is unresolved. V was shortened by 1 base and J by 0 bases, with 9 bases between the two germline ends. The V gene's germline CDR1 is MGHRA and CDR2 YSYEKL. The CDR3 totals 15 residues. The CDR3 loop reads CASSQANKANYGYTF. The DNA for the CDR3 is TGCGCCAGCAGCCAAGCGAACAAAGCTAACTATGGCTACACCTTC.

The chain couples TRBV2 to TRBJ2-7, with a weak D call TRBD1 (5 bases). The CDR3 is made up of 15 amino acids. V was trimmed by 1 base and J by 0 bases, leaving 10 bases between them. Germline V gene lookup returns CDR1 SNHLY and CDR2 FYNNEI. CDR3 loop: CASSEGPRASYEQYF. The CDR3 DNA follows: TGTGCCAGCAGTGAAGGTCCCAGGGCCTCCTACGAGCAGTACTTC. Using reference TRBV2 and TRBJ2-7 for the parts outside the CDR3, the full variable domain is EPEVTQTPSHQVTQMGQEVILRCVPISNHLYFYWYRQILGQKVEFLVSFYNNEISEKSEIFDDQFSVERPDGSNFTLKIRSTKLEDSAMYFCASSEGPRASYEQYFGPGTRLTVT.

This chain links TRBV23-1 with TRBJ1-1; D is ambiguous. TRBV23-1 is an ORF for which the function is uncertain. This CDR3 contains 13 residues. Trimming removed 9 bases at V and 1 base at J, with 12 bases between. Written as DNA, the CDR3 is TGCGCCAGACCGCCAGGATCGAACACTGAAGCTTTCTTT. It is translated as CARPPGSNTEAFF.

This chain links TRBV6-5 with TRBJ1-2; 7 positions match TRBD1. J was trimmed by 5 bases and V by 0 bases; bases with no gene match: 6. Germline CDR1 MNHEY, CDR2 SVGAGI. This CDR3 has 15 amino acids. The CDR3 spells CASSYSVGTAYGYTF. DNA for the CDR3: TGTGCCAGCAGTTACTCGGTCGGGACAGCGTATGGCTACACCTTC.

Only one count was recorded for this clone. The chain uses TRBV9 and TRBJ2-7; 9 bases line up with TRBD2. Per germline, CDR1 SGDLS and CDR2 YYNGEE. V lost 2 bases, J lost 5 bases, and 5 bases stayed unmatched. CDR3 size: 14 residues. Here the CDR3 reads CASSVSGRVNEQYF. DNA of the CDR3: TGTGCCAGCAGCGTTAGCGGGAGAGTTAACGAGCAGTACTTC.

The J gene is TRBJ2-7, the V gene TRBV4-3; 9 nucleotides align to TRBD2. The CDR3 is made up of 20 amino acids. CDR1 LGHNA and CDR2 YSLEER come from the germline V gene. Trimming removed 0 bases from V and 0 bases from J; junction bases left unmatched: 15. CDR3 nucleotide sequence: TGCGCCAGCAGCCAAGATTATCAAGGAGCGGGAGGAGCCTCCTCCTACGAGCAGTACTTC. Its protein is CASSQDYQGAGGASSYEQYF.

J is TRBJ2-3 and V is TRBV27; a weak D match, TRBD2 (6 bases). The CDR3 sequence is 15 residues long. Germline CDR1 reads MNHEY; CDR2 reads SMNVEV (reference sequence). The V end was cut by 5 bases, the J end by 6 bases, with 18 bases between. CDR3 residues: CASSGLAGPGDTQYF. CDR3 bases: TGTGCCAGCAGTGGTTTGGCGGGGCCTGGGGATACGCAGTATTTT.

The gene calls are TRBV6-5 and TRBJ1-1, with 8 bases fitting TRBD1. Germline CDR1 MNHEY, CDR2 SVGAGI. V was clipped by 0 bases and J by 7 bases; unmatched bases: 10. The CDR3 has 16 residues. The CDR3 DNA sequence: TGTGCCAGCAGTTACTCTGCAGGGGGCGCGGGTAATGAAGCTTTCTTT. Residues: CASSYSAGGAGNEAFF.

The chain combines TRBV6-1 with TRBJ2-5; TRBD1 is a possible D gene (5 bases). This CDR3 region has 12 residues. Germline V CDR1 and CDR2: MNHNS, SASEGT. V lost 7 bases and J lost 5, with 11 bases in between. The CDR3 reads CASTWGRETQYF. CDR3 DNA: TGTGCCAGCACGTGGGGCCGGGAGACCCAGTACTTC.

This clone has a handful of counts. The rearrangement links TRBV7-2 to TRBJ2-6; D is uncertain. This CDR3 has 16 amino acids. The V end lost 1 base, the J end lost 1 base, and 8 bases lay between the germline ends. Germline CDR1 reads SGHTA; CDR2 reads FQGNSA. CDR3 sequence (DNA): TGTGCCAGCAGCTTAGGGCACGGGTCTGGGGCCAACGTCCTGACTTTC. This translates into CASSLGHGSGANVLTF. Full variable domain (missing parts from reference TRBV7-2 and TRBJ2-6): GAGVSQSPSNKVTEKGKDVELRCDPISGHTALYWYRQSLGQGLEFLIYFQGNSAPDKSGLPSDRFSAERTGGSVSTLTIQRTQQEDSAVYLCASSLGHGSGANVLTFGAGSRLTVL.

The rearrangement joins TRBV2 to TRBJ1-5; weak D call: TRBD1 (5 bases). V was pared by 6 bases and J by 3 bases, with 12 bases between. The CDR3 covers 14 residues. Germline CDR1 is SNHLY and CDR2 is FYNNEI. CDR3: CASRYQGNNQPQHF. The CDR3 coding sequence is TGTGCCAGCAGGTATCAGGGTAACAATCAGCCCCAGCATTTT.

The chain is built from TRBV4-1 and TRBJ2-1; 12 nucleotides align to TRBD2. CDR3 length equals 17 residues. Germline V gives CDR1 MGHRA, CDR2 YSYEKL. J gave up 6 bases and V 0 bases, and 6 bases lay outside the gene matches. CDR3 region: CASSQDRTSGEVNEQFF. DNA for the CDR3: TGCGCCAGCAGCCAAGATAGGACTAGCGGGGAAGTCAATGAGCAGTTCTTC.

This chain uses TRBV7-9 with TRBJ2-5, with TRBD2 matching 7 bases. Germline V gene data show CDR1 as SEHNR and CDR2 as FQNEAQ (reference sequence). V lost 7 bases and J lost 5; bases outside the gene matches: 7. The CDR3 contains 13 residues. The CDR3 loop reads CASTSSGDETQYF. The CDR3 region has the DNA TGTGCCAGCACCTCCAGCGGGGACGAGACCCAGTACTTC. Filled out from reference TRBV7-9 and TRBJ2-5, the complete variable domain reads DTGVSQNPRHKITKRGQNVTFRCDPISEHNRLYWYRQTLGQGPEFLTYFQNEAQLEKSRLLSDRFSAERPKGSFSTLEIQRTEQGDSAMYLCASTSSGDETQYFGPGTRLLVL.

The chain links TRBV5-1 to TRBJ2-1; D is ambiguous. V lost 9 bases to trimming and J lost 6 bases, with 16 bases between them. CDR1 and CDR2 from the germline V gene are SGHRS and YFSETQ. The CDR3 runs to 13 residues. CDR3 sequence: CATTDSPGNEQFF. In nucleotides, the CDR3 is TGCGCCACAACCGACTCCCCGGGCAATGAGCAGTTCTTC.

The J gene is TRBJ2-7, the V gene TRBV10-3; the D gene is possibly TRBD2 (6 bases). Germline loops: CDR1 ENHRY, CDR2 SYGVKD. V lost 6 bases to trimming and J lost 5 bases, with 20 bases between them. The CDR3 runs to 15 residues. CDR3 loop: CAISPNMREVDEQYF. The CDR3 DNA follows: TGTGCCATCAGCCCAAACATGAGGGAGGTTGACGAGCAGTACTTC.

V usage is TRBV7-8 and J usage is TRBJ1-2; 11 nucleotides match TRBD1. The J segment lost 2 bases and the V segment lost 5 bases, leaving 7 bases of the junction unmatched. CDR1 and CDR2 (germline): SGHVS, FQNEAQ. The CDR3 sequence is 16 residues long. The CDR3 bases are TGTGCCAGCAGCACCCGCCGGGACAGGGGGAACTATGGCTACACCTTC. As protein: CASSTRRDRGNYGYTF.

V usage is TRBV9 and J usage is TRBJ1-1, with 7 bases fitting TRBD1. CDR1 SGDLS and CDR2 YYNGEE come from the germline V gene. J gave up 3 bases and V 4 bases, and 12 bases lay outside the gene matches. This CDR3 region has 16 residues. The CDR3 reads CASSLLLHRGDTEAFF. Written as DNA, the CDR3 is TGTGCCAGCAGCCTCCTGCTTCACAGGGGAGACACTGAAGCTTTCTTT.

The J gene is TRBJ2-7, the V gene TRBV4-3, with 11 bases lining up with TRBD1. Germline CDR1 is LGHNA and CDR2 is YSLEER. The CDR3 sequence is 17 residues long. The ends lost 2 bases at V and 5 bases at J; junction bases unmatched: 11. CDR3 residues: CASSQMGTGGTWDEQYF. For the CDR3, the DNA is TGCGCCAGCAGCCAAATGGGGACAGGGGGGACCTGGGACGAGCAGTACTTC.

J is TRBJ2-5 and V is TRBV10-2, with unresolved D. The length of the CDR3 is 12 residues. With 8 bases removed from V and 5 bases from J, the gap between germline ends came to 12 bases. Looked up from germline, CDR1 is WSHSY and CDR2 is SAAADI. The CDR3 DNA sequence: TGCGCCAGCGGCCAAGTCAGGGAGACCCAGTACTTC. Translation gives CASGQVRETQYF.

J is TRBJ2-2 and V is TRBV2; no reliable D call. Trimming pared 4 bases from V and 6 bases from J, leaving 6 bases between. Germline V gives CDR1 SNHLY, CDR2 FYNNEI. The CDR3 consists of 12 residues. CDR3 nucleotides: TGTGCCAGCAGTGGACTCCCCGGGGAGCTGTTTTTT. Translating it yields CASSGLPGELFF.

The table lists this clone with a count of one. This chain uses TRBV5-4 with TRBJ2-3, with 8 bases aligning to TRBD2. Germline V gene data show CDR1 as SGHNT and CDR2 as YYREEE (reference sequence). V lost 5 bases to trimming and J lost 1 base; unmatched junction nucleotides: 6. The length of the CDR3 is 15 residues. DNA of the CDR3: TGTGCCAGCAGATCCAGCGGGAGCGGCACAGATACGCAGTATTTT. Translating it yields CASRSSGSGTDTQYF.

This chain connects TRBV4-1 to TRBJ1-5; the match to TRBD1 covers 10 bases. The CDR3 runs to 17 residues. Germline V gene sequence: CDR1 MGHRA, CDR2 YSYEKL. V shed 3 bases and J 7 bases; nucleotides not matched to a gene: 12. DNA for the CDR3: TGCGCCAGCAGCCAGTTATTAGGACAGGGGGTTCGACAGCCCCAGCATTTT. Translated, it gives CASSQLLGQGVRQPQHF.

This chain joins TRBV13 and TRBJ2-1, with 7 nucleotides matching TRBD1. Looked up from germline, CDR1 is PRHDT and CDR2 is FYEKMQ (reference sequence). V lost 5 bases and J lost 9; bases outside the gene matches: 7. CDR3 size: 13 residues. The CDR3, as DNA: TGTGCCAGCAGCCTAAGGGGGCAGGGTGAGCAGTTCTTC. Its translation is CASSLRGQGEQFF.

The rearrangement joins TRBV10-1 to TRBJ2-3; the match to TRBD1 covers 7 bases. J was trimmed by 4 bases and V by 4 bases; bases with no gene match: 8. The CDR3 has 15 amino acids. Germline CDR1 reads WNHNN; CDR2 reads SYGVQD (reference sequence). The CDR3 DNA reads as TGCGCCAGCAGTGTAGGGGACAGCTCTTCAGATACGCAGTATTTT. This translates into CASSVGDSSSDTQYF.

This CDR3 reads CASSLEPVYEQYF. As DNA, the CDR3 is TGCGCCAGCAGCCTGGAGCCGGTCTACGAGCAGTACTTC. V is TRBV5-1 and J is TRBJ2-7; D not resolved. The CDR3 has 13 amino acids. Germline values: CDR1 SGHRS, CDR2 YFSETQ. Trimming stripped 4 bases from V and 3 bases from J, with 11 bases between.

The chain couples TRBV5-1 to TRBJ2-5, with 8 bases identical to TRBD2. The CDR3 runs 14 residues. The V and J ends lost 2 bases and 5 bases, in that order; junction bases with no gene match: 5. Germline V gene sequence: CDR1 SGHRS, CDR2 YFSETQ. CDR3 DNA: TGCGCCAGCAGCTTCGGGGGGGCTCGGGAGACCCAGTACTTC. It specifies CASSFGGARETQYF.

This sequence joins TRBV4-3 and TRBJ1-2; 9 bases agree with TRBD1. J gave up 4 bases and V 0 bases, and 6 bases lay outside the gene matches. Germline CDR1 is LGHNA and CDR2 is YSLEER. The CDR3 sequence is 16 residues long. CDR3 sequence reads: CASSQEDRGIVYGYTF. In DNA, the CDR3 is TGCGCCAGCAGCCAAGAAGACAGGGGGATTGTCTATGGCTACACCTTC.

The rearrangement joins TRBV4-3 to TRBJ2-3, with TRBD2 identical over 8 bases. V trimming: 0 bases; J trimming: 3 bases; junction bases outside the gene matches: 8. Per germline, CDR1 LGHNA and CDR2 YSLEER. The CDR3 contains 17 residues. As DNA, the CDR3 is TGCGCCAGCAGCCAAGAATTCGGGACTAGTCCAACAGATACGCAGTATTTT. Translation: CASSQEFGTSPTDTQYF.

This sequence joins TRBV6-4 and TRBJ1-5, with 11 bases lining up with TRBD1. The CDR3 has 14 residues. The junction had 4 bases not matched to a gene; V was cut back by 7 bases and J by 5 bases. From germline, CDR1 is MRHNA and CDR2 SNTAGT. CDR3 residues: CASTGTGGDQPQHF. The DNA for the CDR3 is TGTGCCAGCACCGGGACAGGGGGGGATCAGCCCCAGCATTTT.